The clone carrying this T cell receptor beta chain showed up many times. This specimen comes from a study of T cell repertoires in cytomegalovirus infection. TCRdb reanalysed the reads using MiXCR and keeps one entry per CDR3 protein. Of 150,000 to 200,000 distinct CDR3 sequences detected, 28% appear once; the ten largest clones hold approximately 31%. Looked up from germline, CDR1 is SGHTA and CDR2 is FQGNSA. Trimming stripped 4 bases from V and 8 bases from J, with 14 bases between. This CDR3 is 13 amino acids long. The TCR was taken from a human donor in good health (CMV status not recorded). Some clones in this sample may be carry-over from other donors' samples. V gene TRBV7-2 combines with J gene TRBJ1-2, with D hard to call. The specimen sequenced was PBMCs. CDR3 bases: TGTGCCAGCAGCTCTACCCCCTCCGACGGCTACACCTTC. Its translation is CASSSTPSDGYTF.